This T cell receptor beta chain came from a study of T cells in Graves' hyperthyroidism and ophthalmopathy. In the ophthalmopathy cohort, Clinical Activity Score was at least 3, NOSPECS grade at least 4, and duration under 3 months. About this clonotype itself: Antigen specificity is unknown.

Overall study findings and caveats: Ophthalmopathy could be told apart from stable hyperthyroidism with a 13 V-J model.

The TCR beta CDR3 regions underwent amplification using RNA transcripts as the source. The TCR CDR3 was amplified in a first-round RT-PCR using the HTBI primer set. TCRdb re-derived calls from the multiplex PCR reads in MiXCR, one entry per CDR3 protein. This table has a few hundred thousand distinct CDR3 sequences, more than 14% appearing once. The receptor was isolated from a woman under 40 with Graves' ophthalmopathy. The specimen was blood.

CDR3 residues: CASSPGTSGGPGLNEQFF. In nucleotides, the CDR3 is TGTGCCAGCAGTCCCGGGACTAGCGGGGGCCCTGGCCTCAATGAGCAGTTCTTC. This chain links TRBV27 with TRBJ2-1; 14 nucleotides align to TRBD2. Germline V gives CDR1 MNHEY, CDR2 SMNVEV (reference sequence). This CDR3 region has 18 residues. The trim removed 5 bases at V and 6 bases at J, leaving 12 bases unmatched.